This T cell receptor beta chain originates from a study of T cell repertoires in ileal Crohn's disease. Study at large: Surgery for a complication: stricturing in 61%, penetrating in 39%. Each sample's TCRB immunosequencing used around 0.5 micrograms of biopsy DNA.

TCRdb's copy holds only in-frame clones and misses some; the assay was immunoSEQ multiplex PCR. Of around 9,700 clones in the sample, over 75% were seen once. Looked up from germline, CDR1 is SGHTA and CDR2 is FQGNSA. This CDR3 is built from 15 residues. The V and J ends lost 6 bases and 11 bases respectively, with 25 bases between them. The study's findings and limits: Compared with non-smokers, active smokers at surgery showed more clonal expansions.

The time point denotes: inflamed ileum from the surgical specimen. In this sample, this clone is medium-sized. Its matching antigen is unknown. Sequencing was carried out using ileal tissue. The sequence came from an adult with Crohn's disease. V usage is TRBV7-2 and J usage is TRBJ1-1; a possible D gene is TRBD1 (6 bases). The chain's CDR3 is CASSRPWDSRGGAFF. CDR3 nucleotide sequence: TGTGCCAGCAGTCGCCCATGGGACTCCCGAGGGGGGGCTTTCTTT. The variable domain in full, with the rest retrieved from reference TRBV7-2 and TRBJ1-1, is GAGVSQSPSNKVTEKGKDVELRCDPISGHTALYWYRQSLGQGLEFLIYFQGNSAPDKSGLPSDRFSAERTGGSVSTLTIQRTQQEDSAVYLCASSRPWDSRGGAFFGQGTRLTVV.